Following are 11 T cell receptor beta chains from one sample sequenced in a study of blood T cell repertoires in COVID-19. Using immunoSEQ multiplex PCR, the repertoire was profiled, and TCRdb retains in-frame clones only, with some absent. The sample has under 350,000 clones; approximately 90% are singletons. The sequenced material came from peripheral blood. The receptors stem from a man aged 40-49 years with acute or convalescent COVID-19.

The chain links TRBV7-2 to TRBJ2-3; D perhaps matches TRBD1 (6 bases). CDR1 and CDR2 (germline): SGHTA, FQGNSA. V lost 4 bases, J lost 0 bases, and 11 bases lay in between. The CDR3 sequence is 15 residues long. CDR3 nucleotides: TGTGCCAGCAGCTCGACAGGCACTAGCACAGATACGCAGTATTTT. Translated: CASSSTGTSTDTQYF. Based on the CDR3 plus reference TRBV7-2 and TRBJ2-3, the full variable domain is GAGVSQSPSNKVTEKGKDVELRCDPISGHTALYWYRQSLGQGLEFLIYFQGNSAPDKSGLPSDRFSAERTGGSVSTLTIQRTQQEDSAVYLCASSSTGTSTDTQYFGPGTRLTVL.

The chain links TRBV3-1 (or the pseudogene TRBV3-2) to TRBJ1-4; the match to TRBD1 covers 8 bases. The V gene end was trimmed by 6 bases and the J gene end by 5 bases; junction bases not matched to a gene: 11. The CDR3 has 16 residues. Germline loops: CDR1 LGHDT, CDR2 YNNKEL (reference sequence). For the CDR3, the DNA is TGTGCCAGCAGTCGTTATGGACAGGGAGGGAATGAAAAACTGTTTTTT. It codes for CASSRYGQGGNEKLFF.

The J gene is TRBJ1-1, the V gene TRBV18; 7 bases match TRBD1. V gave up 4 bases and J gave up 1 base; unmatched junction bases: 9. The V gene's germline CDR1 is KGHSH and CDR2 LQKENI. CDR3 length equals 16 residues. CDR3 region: CASSLRDRLKNTEAFF. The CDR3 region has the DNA TGTGCCAGCTCACTCCGGGACAGACTAAAGAACACTGAAGCTTTCTTT.

CDR3 in amino acids: CASSSPGQISNEQFF. As DNA, the CDR3 is TGTGCCAGCAGCTCGCCGGGACAAATTTCTAATGAGCAGTTCTTC. The chain has TRBV11-2 and TRBJ2-1, with D possibly matching TRBD1 (6 bases). CDR3 size: 15 residues. The V gene's germline CDR1 is SGHAT and CDR2 FQNNGV. Trimming removed 4 bases from V and 7 bases from J, with 17 bases in between.

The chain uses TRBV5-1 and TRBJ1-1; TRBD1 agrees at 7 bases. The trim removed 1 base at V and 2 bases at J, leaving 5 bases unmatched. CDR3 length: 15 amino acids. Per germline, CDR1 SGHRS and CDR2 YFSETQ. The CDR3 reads CASSLRAGGNTEAFF. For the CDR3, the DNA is TGCGCCAGCAGCTTGCGGGCAGGGGGTAACACTGAAGCTTTCTTT.

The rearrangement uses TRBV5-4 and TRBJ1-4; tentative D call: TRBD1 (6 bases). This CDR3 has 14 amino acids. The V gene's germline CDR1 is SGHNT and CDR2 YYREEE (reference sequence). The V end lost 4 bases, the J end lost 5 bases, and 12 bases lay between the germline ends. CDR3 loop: CASSNRVNNEKLFF. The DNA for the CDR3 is TGTGCCAGCAGCAACAGGGTAAACAATGAAAAACTGTTTTTT. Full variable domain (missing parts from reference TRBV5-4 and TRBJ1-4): ETGVTQSPTHLIKTRGQQVTLRCSSQSGHNTVSWYQQALGQGPQFIFQYYREEENGRGNFPPRFSGLQFPNYSSELNVNALELDDSALYLCASSNRVNNEKLFFGSGTQLSVL.

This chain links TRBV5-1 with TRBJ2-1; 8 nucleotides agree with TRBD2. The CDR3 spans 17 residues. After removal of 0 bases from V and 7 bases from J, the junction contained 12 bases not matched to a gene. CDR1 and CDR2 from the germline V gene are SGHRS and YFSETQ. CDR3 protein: CASSLDVIGGGPNEQFF. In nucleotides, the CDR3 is TGCGCCAGCAGCTTGGACGTTATCGGGGGGGGCCCGAATGAGCAGTTCTTC.

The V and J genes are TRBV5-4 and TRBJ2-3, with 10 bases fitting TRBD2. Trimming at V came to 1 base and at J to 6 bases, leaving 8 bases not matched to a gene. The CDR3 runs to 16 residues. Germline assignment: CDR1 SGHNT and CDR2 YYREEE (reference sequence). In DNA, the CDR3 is TGTGCCAGCAGCTTGTATGCGGCAGCGGGGGGGGATACGCAGTATTTT. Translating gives CASSLYAAAGGDTQYF.

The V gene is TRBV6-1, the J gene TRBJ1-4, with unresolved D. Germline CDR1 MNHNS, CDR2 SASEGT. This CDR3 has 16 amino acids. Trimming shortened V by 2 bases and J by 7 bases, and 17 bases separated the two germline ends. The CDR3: CASSEMEGWYFEKLFF. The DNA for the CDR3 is TGTGCCAGCAGTGAAATGGAGGGATGGTATTTTGAAAAACTGTTTTTT.

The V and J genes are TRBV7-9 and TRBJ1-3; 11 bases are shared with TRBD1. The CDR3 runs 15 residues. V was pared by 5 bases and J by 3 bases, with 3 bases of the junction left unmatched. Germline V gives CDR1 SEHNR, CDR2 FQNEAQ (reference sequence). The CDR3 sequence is CASSDGTGGGNTIYF. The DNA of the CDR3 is TGTGCCAGCAGCGACGGGACAGGGGGTGGAAACACCATATATTTT.

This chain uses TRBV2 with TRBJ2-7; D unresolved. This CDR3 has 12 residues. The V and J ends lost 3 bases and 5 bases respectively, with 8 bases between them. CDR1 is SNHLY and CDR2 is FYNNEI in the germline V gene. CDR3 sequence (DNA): TGTGCCAGCAGTGATTTTCTCCACGAGCAGTACTTC. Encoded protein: CASSDFLHEQYF.